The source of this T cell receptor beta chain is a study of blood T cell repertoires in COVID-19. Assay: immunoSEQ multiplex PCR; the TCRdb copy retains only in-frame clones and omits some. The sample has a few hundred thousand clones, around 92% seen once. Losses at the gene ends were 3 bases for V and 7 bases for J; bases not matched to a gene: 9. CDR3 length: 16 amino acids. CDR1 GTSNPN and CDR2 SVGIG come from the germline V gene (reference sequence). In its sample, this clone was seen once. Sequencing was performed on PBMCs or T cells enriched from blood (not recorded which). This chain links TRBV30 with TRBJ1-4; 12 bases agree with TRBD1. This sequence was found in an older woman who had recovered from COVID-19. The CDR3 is CAWRTGQGASGEKLFF. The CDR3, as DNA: TGTGCCTGGAGAACGGGACAGGGGGCAAGTGGTGAAAAACTGTTTTTT. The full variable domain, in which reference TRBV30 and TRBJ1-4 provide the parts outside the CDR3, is SQTIHQWPATLVQPVGSPLSLECTVEGTSNPNLYWYRQAAGRGLQLLFYSVGIGQISSEVPQNLSASRPQDRQFILSSKKLLLSDSGFYLCAWRTGQGASGEKLFFGSGTQLSVL.